The 22 T cell receptor beta chains listed next were all sequenced from one sample in a study of cytomegalovirus exposure and HLA in healthy donors. Vbeta (60) and Jbeta (13) primers were used in the PCR. Clones were read by immunoSEQ multiplex PCR, and TCRdb kept only the in-frame ones, dropping some. The table records approximately 170,000 clones, around 77% of them present only once. Sequenced sample: PBMCs. The origin of the receptors is a woman aged 18-29 years in good health and CMV-seronegative.

The rearrangement uses TRBV19 and TRBJ2-1, with D possibly being TRBD1 (6 bases). CDR3 length: 17 amino acids. The germline gives CDR1 LNHDA, CDR2 SQIVND (reference sequence). Trimming cost V 3 bases and J 3 bases, with 18 bases left between them. DNA for the CDR3: TGTGCCAGTAGTATGCGGTCAGGGGACGCAGGCTACAATGAGCAGTTCTTC. Protein product: CASSMRSGDAGYNEQFF.

V usage is TRBV28 and J usage is TRBJ2-7; possibly TRBD1 for D (6 bases). From germline, CDR1 is MDHEN and CDR2 SYDVKM. The V gene lost 7 bases and the J gene lost 3 bases, with 19 bases spanning the gap. The CDR3 totals 15 residues. The CDR3 is CASNPMGAPLYEQYF. CDR3 DNA: TGTGCCAGCAACCCAATGGGGGCTCCTCTCTACGAGCAGTACTTC. The entire variable domain, with the rest obtained from reference TRBV28 and TRBJ2-7, is as follows: DVKVTQSSRYLVKRTGEKVFLECVQDMDHENMFWYRQDPGLGLRLIYFSYDVKMKEKGDIPEGYSVSREKKERFSLILESASTNQTSMYLCASNPMGAPLYEQYFGPGTRLTVT.

V usage is TRBV28 and J usage is TRBJ2-1, with a tentative D call TRBD2 (7 bases). Per the germline V gene, CDR1 is MDHEN and CDR2 is SYDVKM. The V and J ends lost 2 bases and 7 bases respectively, with 15 bases between them. The CDR3 covers 15 residues. CDR3 protein: CASSLGGADLNEQFF. CDR3 nucleotide sequence: TGTGCCAGCAGTTTAGGGGGGGCGGACCTAAATGAGCAGTTCTTC.

The V and J genes are TRBV9 and TRBJ1-5; D is undetermined. The CDR3 loop spans 13 amino acids. The V and J ends lost 5 bases and 0 bases respectively, with 6 bases between them. The germline V gene has CDR1 SGDLS and CDR2 YYNGEE. CDR3 protein: CASRKRSNQPQHF. The CDR3 nucleotides read TGTGCCAGCAGGAAGCGTAGCAATCAGCCCCAGCATTTT.

The genes are TRBV7-9 and TRBJ2-2, with 8 bases lining up with TRBD2. CDR1 SEHNR and CDR2 FQNEAQ come from the germline V gene (reference sequence). The CDR3 consists of 17 residues. Trimming cost V 1 base and J 4 bases; bases outside gene matches: 8. The CDR3 coding sequence is TGTGCCAGCAGCTTAGGACGGGGGGGTACAATCACCGGGGAGCTGTTTTTT. Translation: CASSLGRGGTITGELFF.

This sequence joins TRBV7-3 and TRBJ2-2; 13 bases are shared with TRBD2. With 5 bases clipped from V and 5 bases from J, the junction kept 8 bases outside the gene matches. CDR3 length equals 17 residues. From germline, CDR1 is SGHTA and CDR2 FQGTGA. CDR3 amino acids: CASSPQLAGGTTGELFF. DNA of the CDR3: TGTGCCAGCAGCCCTCAACTAGCGGGGGGGACAACCGGGGAGCTGTTTTTT.

The chain carries TRBV28 and TRBJ2-7; D is possibly TRBD2 (6 bases). The V and J ends lost 7 bases and 0 bases respectively, with 13 bases between them. The CDR3 loop spans 14 amino acids. Germline CDR1 is MDHEN and CDR2 is SYDVKM. The CDR3 protein is CASTFEGGSYEQYF. The CDR3 DNA reads TGTGCCAGCACCTTTGAGGGAGGCTCCTACGAGCAGTACTTC.

This chain connects TRBV7-9 to TRBJ1-5, with 8 bases lining up with TRBD1. The CDR3 has 15 residues. The junction had 8 bases not matched to a gene; V was cut back by 5 bases and J by 5 bases. Germline V CDR1 and CDR2: SEHNR, FQNEAQ (reference sequence). The DNA of the CDR3 is TGTGCCAGCAGCACCGGGACAGGTTACCATCAGCCCCAGCATTTT. The encoded protein is CASSTGTGYHQPQHF.

With regard to this clone: This CDR3 is also generated by other DNA sequences in the sample. The chain couples TRBV7-3 to TRBJ1-6; 10 bases map to TRBD1. Losses at the gene ends were 4 bases for V and 7 bases for J; bases not matched to a gene: 1. Germline V CDR1 and CDR2: SGHTA, FQGTGA. This CDR3 has 14 residues. The chain's CDR3 is CASSSTGGNSPLHF. CDR3 in DNA: TGTGCCAGCAGCTCGACAGGGGGCAATTCACCCCTCCACTTT.

This chain uses TRBV19 with TRBJ1-3, with TRBD1 as a possible D gene (5 bases). From germline, CDR1 is LNHDA and CDR2 SQIVND (reference sequence). The CDR3 sequence is 14 residues long. V lost 7 bases and J 0 bases, leaving 10 bases between the germline ends. CDR3 amino acids: CASKTATSGNTIYF. The CDR3 DNA reads TGTGCCAGTAAGACAGCAACCTCTGGAAACACCATATATTTT.

This chain links TRBV14 with TRBJ1-2; 7 bases are a match to TRBD1. The germline V gene encodes CDR1 SGHDN and CDR2 FVKESK. V trimming: 4 bases; J trimming: 9 bases; junction bases outside the gene matches: 17. The CDR3 runs 16 residues. The CDR3 region has the DNA TGTGCCAGCAGCCCGATATGGGGGACAGAGGCGTGGAGCTACACCTTC. It encodes CASSPIWGTEAWSYTF. The variable domain in full, with the rest retrieved from reference TRBV14 and TRBJ1-2, is EAGVTQFPSHSVIEKGQTVTLRCDPISGHDNLYWYRRVMGKEIKFLLHFVKESKQDESGMPNNRFLAERTGGTYSTLKVQPAELEDSGVYFCASSPIWGTEAWSYTFGSGTRLTVV.

The chain uses TRBV7-3 and TRBJ2-1; no clear D. There are 13 residues in the CDR3. Germline V gene sequence: CDR1 SGHTA, CDR2 FQGTGA. Trimming removed 11 bases from V and 2 bases from J, with 13 bases in between. CDR3 sequence reads: CAHTPFPYNEQFF. The CDR3 DNA follows: TGTGCCCATACTCCGTTTCCCTACAATGAGCAGTTCTTC.

The chain is built from TRBV5-4 and TRBJ1-1; no definite D call. Germline values: CDR1 SGHNT, CDR2 YYREEE (reference sequence). Trimming pared 4 bases from V and 0 bases from J, leaving 4 bases between. The length of the CDR3 is 12 residues. The CDR3 region is CASSRLNTEAFF. DNA of the CDR3: TGTGCCAGCAGCCGGTTGAACACTGAAGCTTTCTTT.

The rearrangement uses TRBV7-9 and TRBJ2-7; D is perhaps TRBD1 (5 bases). CDR1 SEHNR and CDR2 FQNEAQ come from the germline V gene (reference sequence). The CDR3 sequence is 12 residues long. The V end lost 7 bases, the J end lost 3 bases, and 10 bases lay between the germline ends. The CDR3 DNA is TGTGCCAGCAACGAAGACAGCTACGAGCAGTACTTC. Protein product: CASNEDSYEQYF.

The genes are TRBV7-2 and TRBJ2-3; 8 positions match TRBD2. With 7 bases clipped from V and 4 bases from J, the junction kept 4 bases outside the gene matches. CDR3 size: 13 residues. CDR1 is SGHTA, CDR2 FQGNSA, per germline. CDR3 region: CASTRGGADTQYF. For the CDR3, the DNA is TGTGCCAGCACCCGGGGGGGCGCAGATACGCAGTATTTT.

This clone was seen a single time. At one boundary the junction diverges from the germline segment, which might be a read error. The chain employs TRBV7-9 and TRBJ2-7, with a possible D match to TRBD1 (6 bases). This CDR3 is built from 14 residues. In germline, CDR1 is SEHNR, CDR2 FQNEAQ (reference sequence). DNA for the CDR3: TGTTCCAGCAGCGCCGACAGGTTCTCCTACGAGCAGTACTTC. It is translated as CSSSADRFSYEQYF.

The chain is built from TRBV15 and TRBJ2-7, with TRBD1 as a possible D gene (6 bases). Trimming left V 4 bases short and J 2 bases short, with 12 bases between. CDR3 length: 14 amino acids. Germline V gene sequence: CDR1 LNHNV, CDR2 YYDKDF (reference sequence). The CDR3 reads CATSTRDKTYEQYF. In DNA, the CDR3 is TGTGCCACCAGCACACGGGACAAAACCTACGAGCAGTACTTC.

The CDR3 DNA reads TGCGCCAGCAGCCAAGTCTTCGGAGAGAGCTCCTACGAGCAGTACTTC. Translating it yields CASSQVFGESSYEQYF. The chain couples TRBV4-1 to TRBJ2-7; D uncertain. The CDR3 consists of 16 residues. Germline V gives CDR1 MGHRA, CDR2 YSYEKL. V lost 1 base and J lost 0, with 13 bases in between.

The chain has TRBV7-9 and TRBJ1-4, with D uncertain. Trimming shortened V by 7 bases and J by 4 bases, and 4 bases separated the two germline ends. Germline V CDR1 and CDR2: SEHNR, FQNEAQ (reference sequence). This CDR3 contains 11 residues. In DNA, the CDR3 is TGTGCCAGCACCCTTAATGAAAAACTGTTTTTT. It codes for CASTLNEKLFF.

This sequence joins TRBV10-3 and TRBJ1-1; D unresolved. Germline CDR1 and CDR2: ENHRY and SYGVKD. This CDR3 comprises 14 residues. Trimming stripped 2 bases from V and 2 bases from J, with 9 bases between. As DNA, the CDR3 is TGTGCCATCAGTGAGAGTCGGAGAAACACTGAAGCTTTCTTT. Translation gives CAISESRRNTEAFF.

This clone appeared a few times. The V gene is TRBV6-1, the J gene TRBJ1-6, with 9 nucleotides matching TRBD1. The CDR3 contains 14 residues. The J segment lost 7 bases and the V segment lost 7 bases, leaving 5 bases of the junction unmatched. The germline CDR1 and CDR2 sequences are MNHNS and SASEGT. This CDR3 is CASMRTGENSPLHF. In DNA, the CDR3 is TGTGCCAGCATGCGGACAGGGGAGAATTCACCCCTCCACTTT.

The chain is built from TRBV9 and TRBJ2-2, with a possible D match to TRBD2 (5 bases). This CDR3 has 16 residues. The ends were cut back, 0 bases at V and 3 bases at J, with 12 bases in the middle. CDR1 SGDLS and CDR2 YYNGEE come from the germline V gene. The CDR3 DNA reads as TGTGCCAGCAGCGTAGTTGAGGGAGCGGACACCGGGGAGCTGTTTTTT. It translates to CASSVVEGADTGELFF.